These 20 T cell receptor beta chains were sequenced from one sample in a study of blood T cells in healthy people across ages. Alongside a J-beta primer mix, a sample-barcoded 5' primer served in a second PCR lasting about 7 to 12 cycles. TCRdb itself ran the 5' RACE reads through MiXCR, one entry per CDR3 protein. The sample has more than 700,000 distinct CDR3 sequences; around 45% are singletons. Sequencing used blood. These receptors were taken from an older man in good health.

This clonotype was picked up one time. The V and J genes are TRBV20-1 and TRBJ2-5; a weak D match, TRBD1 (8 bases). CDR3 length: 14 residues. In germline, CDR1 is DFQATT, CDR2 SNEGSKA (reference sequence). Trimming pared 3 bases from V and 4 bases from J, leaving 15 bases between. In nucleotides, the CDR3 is TGCAGTGCTAGTCGAACAGGGGGGGGAGAGACCCAGTACTTC. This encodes CSASRTGGGETQYF.

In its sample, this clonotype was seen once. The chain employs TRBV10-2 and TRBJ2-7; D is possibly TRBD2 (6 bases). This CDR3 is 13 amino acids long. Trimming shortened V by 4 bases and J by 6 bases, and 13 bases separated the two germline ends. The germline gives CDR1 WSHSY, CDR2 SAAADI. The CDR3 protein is CASSALTSSEQYF. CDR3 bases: TGCGCCAGCAGTGCCCTGACTAGTTCCGAGCAGTACTTC.

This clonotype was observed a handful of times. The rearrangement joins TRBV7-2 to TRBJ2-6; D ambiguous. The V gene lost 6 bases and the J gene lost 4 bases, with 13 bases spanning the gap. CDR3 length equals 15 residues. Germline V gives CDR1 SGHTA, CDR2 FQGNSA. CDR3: CASRTGWTGANVLTF. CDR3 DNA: TGTGCCAGCAGAACTGGGTGGACCGGGGCCAACGTCCTGACTTTC.

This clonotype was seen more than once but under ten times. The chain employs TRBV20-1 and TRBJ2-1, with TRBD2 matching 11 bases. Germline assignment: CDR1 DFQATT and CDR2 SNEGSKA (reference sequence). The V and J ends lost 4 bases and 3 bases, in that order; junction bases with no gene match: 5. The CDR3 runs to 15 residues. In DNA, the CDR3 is TGCAGTGCTACCAGCGGGACTAGCGGCTACAATGAGCAGTTCTTC. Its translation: CSATSGTSGYNEQFF.

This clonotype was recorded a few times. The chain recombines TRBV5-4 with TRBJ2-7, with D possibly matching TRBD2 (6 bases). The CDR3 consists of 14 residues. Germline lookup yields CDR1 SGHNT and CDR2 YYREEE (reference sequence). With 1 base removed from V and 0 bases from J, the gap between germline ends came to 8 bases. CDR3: CASSLYGSSYEQYF. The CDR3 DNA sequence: TGTGCCAGCAGCTTGTACGGGAGCTCCTACGAGCAGTACTTC.

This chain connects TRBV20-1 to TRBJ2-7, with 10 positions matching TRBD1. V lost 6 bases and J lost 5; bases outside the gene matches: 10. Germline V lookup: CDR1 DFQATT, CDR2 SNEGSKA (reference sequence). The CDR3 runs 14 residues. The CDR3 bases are TGCAGTGCCCCTTCCCGGGACAGGGGAGACGAGCAGTACTTC. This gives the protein CSAPSRDRGDEQYF.

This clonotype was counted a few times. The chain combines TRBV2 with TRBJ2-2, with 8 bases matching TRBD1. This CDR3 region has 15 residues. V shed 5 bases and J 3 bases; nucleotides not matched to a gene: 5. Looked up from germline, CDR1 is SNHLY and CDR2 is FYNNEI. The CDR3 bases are TGTGCCAGCAGTCTGGAGACAGGGGACACCGGGGAGCTGTTTTTT. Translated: CASSLETGDTGELFF.

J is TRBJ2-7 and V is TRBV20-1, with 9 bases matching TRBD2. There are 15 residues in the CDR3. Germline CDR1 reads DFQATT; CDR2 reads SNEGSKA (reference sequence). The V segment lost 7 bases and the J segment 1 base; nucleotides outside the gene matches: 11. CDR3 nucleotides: TGCAGTGTGCGGCACTCTAGCGGGGAATCCTACGAGCAGTACTTC. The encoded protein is CSVRHSSGESYEQYF.

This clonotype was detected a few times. The CDR3 here is CASTVPGSPINEQFF. The CDR3, as DNA: TGTGCCAGCACCGTGCCCGGGTCTCCCATTAATGAGCAGTTCTTC. V and J are TRBV28 and TRBJ2-1; D remains ambiguous. CDR1 is MDHEN and CDR2 is SYDVKM in the germline V gene. The CDR3 loop spans 15 amino acids. Trimming pared 7 bases from V and 7 bases from J, leaving 20 bases between.

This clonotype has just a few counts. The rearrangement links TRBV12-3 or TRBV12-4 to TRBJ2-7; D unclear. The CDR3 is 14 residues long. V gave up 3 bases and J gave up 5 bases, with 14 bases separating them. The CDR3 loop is CASSLWASKNEQYF. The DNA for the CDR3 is TGTGCCAGCAGTTTGTGGGCCAGTAAGAACGAGCAGTACTTC.

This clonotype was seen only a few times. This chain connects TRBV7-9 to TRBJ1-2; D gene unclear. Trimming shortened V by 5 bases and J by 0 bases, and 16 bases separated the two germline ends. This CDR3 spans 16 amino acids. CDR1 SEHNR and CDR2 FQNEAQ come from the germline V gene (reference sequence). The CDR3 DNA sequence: TGTGCCAGCAGCCCCCCCGGACTCCAGGCTAACTATGGCTACACCTTC. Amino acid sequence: CASSPPGLQANYGYTF. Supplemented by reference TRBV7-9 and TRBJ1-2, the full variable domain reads DTGVSQNPRHKITKRGQNVTFRCDPISEHNRLYWYRQTLGQGPEFLTYFQNEAQLEKSRLLSDRFSAERPKGSFSTLEIQRTEQGDSAMYLCASSPPGLQANYGYTFGSGTRLTVV.

CDR3 residues: CASRPIGEGYNEQFF. The CDR3 region has the DNA TGTGCCAGCAGGCCAATCGGCGAGGGCTACAATGAGCAGTTCTTC. The chain links TRBV11-2 to TRBJ2-1; D possibly corresponds to TRBD2 (5 bases). V was shortened by 6 bases and J by 3 bases, with 15 bases between the two germline ends. Germline CDR1 and CDR2: SGHAT and FQNNGV. This CDR3 has 15 amino acids. The full variable domain, completed using reference TRBV11-2 and TRBJ2-1, is EAGVAQSPRYKIIEKRQSVAFWCNPISGHATLYWYQQILGQGPKLLIQFQNNGVVDDSQLPKDRFSAERLKGVDSTLKIQPAKLEDSAVYLCASRPIGEGYNEQFFGPGTRLTVL.

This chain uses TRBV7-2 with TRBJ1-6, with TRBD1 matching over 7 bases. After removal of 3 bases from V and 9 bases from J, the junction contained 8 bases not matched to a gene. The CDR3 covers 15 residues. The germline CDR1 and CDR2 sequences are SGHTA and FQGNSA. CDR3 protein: CASSLPTGLSSPLHF. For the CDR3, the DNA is TGTGCCAGCAGCTTGCCGACAGGGCTCAGTTCACCCCTCCACTTT.

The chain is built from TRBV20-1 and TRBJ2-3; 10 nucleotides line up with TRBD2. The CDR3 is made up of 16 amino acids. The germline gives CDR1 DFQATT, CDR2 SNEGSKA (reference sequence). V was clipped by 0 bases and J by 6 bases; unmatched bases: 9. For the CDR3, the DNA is TGCAGTGCTAGAGATGAACCTAGCGGGAGTCTCGATACGCAGTATTTT. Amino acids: CSARDEPSGSLDTQYF.

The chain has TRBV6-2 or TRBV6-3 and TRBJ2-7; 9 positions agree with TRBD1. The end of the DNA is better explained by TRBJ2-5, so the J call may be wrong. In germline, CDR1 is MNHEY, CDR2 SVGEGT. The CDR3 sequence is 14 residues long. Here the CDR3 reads CASRPMTGGETQYF. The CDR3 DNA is TGTGCCAGCAGACCAATGACAGGGGGAGAGACCCAGTACTTC.

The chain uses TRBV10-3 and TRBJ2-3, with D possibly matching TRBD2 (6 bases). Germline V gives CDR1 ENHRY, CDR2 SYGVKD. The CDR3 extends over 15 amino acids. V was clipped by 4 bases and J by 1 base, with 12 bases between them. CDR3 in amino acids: CAISGRDSGTDTQYF. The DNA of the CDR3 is TGTGCCATCAGTGGGCGGGATAGCGGCACAGATACGCAGTATTTT.

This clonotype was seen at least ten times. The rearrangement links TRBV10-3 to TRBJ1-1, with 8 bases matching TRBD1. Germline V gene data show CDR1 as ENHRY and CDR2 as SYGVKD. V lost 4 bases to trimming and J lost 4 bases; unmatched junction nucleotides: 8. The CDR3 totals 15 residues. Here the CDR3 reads CAISASTGEGTEAFF. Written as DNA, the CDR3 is TGTGCCATCAGTGCGTCGACAGGGGAGGGCACTGAAGCTTTCTTT.

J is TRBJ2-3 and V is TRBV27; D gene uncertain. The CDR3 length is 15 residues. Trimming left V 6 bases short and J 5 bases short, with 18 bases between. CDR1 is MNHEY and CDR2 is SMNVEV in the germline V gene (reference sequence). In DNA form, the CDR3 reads TGTGCCAGCAGGCAAACCGCTGTGTCGTTAGATACGCAGTATTTT. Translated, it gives CASRQTAVSLDTQYF.

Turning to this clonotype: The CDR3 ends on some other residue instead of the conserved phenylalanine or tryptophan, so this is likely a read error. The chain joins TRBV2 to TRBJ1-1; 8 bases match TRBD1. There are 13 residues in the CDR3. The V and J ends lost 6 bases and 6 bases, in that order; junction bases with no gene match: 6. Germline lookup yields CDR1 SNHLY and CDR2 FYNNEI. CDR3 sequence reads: CASSRDRTAEAFL. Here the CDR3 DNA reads TGTGCCAGCAGCAGGGACAGGACGGCTGAAGCTTTCTTG.

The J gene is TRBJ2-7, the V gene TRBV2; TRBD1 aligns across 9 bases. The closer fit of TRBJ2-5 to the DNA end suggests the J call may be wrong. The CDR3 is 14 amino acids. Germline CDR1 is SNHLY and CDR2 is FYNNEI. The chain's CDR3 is CASRADRGQETQYF. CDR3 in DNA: TGTGCCAGCAGGGCAGACAGGGGGCAAGAGACCCAGTACTTC.